This T cell receptor (beta chain) was identified during a study of OX40 agonist ivuxolimab in advanced cancers. Findings and caveats of the study: Nonresponders, in some cases, also had low normalized T-cell clonal expansion.

About this clone: Its target is unknown.

Germline V gene lookup returns CDR1 LGHNA and CDR2 YSLEER. Deletions cut 4 bases from V and 3 bases from J, with 10 bases between. This CDR3 spans 13 amino acids. The method was immunoSEQ multiplex PCR; TCRdb's version includes in-frame clones alone and lacks a portion of them. The sample has tens of thousands of clones; roughly 80% are singletons. Autoimmune disease history or systemic immunosuppression barred patients. The sample consisted of CD4+ or CD8+ T cells sorted from blood, taken in a trial of the OX40 agonist ivuxolimab. The clonotype comes from an adult with an advanced solid tumor such as melanoma, head and neck, liver or kidney cancer. The genes are TRBV4-3 and TRBJ2-7; possibly TRBD2 for D (5 bases). CDR3 coding DNA: TGCGCCAGCAGCCCCGGGATGGGCTACGAGCAGTACTTC. This translates into CASSPGMGYEQYF.